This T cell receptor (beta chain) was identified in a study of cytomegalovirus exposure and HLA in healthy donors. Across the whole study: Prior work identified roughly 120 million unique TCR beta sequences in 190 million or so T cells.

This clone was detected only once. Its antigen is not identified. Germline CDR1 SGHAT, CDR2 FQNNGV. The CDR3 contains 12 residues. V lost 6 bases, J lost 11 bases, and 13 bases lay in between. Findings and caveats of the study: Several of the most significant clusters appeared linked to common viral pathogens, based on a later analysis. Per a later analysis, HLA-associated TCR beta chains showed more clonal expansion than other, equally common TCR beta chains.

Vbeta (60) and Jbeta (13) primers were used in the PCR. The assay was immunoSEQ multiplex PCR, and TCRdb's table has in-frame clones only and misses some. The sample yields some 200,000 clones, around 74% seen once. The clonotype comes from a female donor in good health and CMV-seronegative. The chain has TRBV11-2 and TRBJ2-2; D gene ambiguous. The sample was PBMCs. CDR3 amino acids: CASSQTRSELFF. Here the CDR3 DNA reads TGTGCCAGCAGTCAAACCCGGAGCGAGCTGTTTTTT.